This T cell receptor (beta chain) was captured by sequencing in a study of graft-versus-host responses after intestinal transplantation. At the level of the study: Anti-thymocyte globulin induction was given to all recipients, followed by tacrolimus and steroids for roughly three years.

Assay: immunoSEQ multiplex PCR; the TCRdb copy retains only in-frame clones and omits some. The data contain some 93,000 clones, about 91% of them singletons. Losses at the gene ends were 5 bases for V and 3 bases for J; bases not matched to a gene: 6. Germline lookup yields CDR1 SGHTA and CDR2 FQGNSA. This CDR3 has 14 residues. This clone was seen just once. Its specificity is not known. The sample was unstimulated CD8+ T cells sorted from spleen or lymph node cells, taken before intestinal transplant. This chain links TRBV7-2 with TRBJ2-7, with 8 bases aligning to TRBD1. The TCR originated in a human donor who received an intestinal transplant. CDR3 nucleotides: TGTGCCAGCAGCCCCAACAGGGGGGACTACGAGCAGTACTTC. Its protein product is CASSPNRGDYEQYF.